The 5 T cell receptor beta chains listed next were all sequenced from one sample in a study of blood T cell repertoires in COVID-19. The protocol was immunoSEQ multiplex PCR, while the TCRdb copy is restricted to in-frame clones and leaves out a portion. The top ten clones hold approximately 5% of a sample with over 50,000 clones, about 85% of them seen once. Specimen: peripheral blood. All receptors derive from a man aged 65 to 79 with acute or convalescent COVID-19.

A few counts support this clone. V gene TRBV2 combines with J gene TRBJ2-2; TRBD1 is a possible D gene (5 bases). Germline loops: CDR1 SNHLY, CDR2 FYNNEI. Trimming pared 5 bases from V and 0 bases from J, leaving 7 bases between. CDR3 length equals 14 residues. The CDR3 loop is CASSWGSNTGELFF. For the CDR3, the DNA is TGTGCCAGCAGTTGGGGCTCGAACACCGGGGAGCTGTTTTTT.

The rearrangement uses TRBV7-9 and TRBJ1-1; 7 positions match TRBD1. Germline CDR1 and CDR2: SEHNR and FQNEAQ (reference sequence). The CDR3 sequence is 13 residues long. J gave up 4 bases and V 6 bases, and 5 bases lay outside the gene matches. CDR3 in amino acids: CASRVGTVTEAFF. The CDR3 DNA is TGTGCCAGCAGAGTAGGGACAGTCACTGAAGCTTTCTTT. Variable domain in full (rest from reference TRBV7-9 and TRBJ1-1): DTGVSQNPRHKITKRGQNVTFRCDPISEHNRLYWYRQTLGQGPEFLTYFQNEAQLEKSRLLSDRFSAERPKGSFSTLEIQRTEQGDSAMYLCASRVGTVTEAFFGQGTRLTVV.

The chain carries TRBV5-1 and TRBJ1-5; the D is unclear. In germline, CDR1 is SGHRS, CDR2 YFSETQ. The CDR3 runs to 15 residues. Trimming left V 2 bases short and J 4 bases short, with 13 bases between. The CDR3 DNA reads TGCGCCAGCAGCTTATTTGCGGATTCGAATCAGCCCCAGCATTTT. It specifies CASSLFADSNQPQHF.

The chain combines TRBV5-1 with TRBJ2-7; no clear D. V dropped 5 bases and J dropped 5 bases, with 20 bases sitting between them. The CDR3 is 15 residues long. Germline V gene lookup returns CDR1 SGHRS and CDR2 YFSETQ. The CDR3 loop reads CASRPGTFSSDEQYF. CDR3 coding DNA: TGCGCCAGCAGACCAGGAACATTCTCTTCCGACGAGCAGTACTTC.

V is TRBV6-5 and J is TRBJ2-7, with D possibly TRBD2 on 7 matching bases. Germline V gene sequence: CDR1 MNHEY, CDR2 SVGAGI. Trimming stripped 7 bases from V and 1 base from J, with 14 bases between. The CDR3 has 14 amino acids. CDR3 bases: TGTGCCAGCAACATGGGGGGGCTATCCTACGAGCAGTACTTC. Its translation: CASNMGGLSYEQYF.